These 15 T cell receptor beta chains came from one sample sequenced in a study of T cell repertoires in cytomegalovirus infection (dated by TCRdb to about 2019). In light of the paper, this sample's treatment or condition label describes: in vitro stimulation with specific CMV peptide epitopes to enrich CMV-specific T cells. These receptors are not linked to any known antigen. Data came from an Illumina HiSeq 1500. TCRdb reworked the public reads: Q25 trimming with fastp, MiXCR clone assembly, productive beta chains retained. CDR3 protein duplicates are merged, each entry listing the most common genes and DNA. The sample contains about 920,000 distinct CDR3 sequences, roughly 30% of them found a single time. The top ten hold around 15% of the sample. Sample: cultured CD8+ T cells from PBMCs, taken from culture after CMV antigen stimulation. The receptors shown here come from a human donor in good health (CMV status not recorded). Some clones in this sample may be carry-over from other donors' samples.

The rearrangement uses TRBV11-2 and TRBJ2-1, with 13 bases identical to TRBD2. This CDR3 is built from 18 residues. J was trimmed by 4 bases and V by 5 bases; bases with no gene match: 11. Per the germline V gene, CDR1 is SGHAT and CDR2 is FQNNGV. The CDR3 here is CASSPWTSGGDYYNEQFF. DNA for the CDR3: TGTGCCAGCAGCCCCTGGACTAGCGGGGGAGATTATTACAATGAGCAGTTCTTC.

Only a few counts were recorded for this clonotype. The chain links TRBV4-2 to TRBJ2-1, with 15 bases aligning to TRBD2. In germline, CDR1 is LGHNA, CDR2 YNFKEQ. CDR3 length: 16 residues. V lost 4 bases, J lost 10 bases, and 8 bases stayed unmatched. CDR3 sequence (DNA): TGTGCCAGCAGCCCGGGACTAGCGGGGGGCGGAAGGGAGCAGTTCTTC. Its translation is CASSPGLAGGGREQFF.

The J gene is TRBJ2-5, the V gene TRBV6-1, with D unresolved. Germline V gene lookup returns CDR1 MNHNS and CDR2 SASEGT. The V gene lost 1 base and the J gene lost 5 bases, with 11 bases spanning the gap. This CDR3 is built from 14 residues. The CDR3 sequence: CASSEGRRWETQYF. In nucleotides, the CDR3 is TGTGCCAGCAGTGAAGGCCGCCGGTGGGAGACCCAGTACTTC.

The genes are TRBV6-8 and TRBJ2-6; D perhaps matches TRBD1 (5 bases). This CDR3 contains 16 residues. V lost 5 bases to trimming and J lost 2 bases, with 13 bases between them. The germline CDR1 and CDR2 sequences are MNHGY and SAAAGT. DNA for the CDR3: TGTGCCAGCAGTGTCGAGACAGAGCCTGGGGCCAACGTCCTGACTTTC. As protein: CASSVETEPGANVLTF.

The chain joins TRBV9 to TRBJ2-2; the D call may be TRBD1 or TRBD2 (5 bases each). The CDR3 consists of 15 residues. The V end lost 4 bases, the J end lost 6 bases, and 16 bases lay between the germline ends. Germline V gene data show CDR1 as SGDLS and CDR2 as YYNGEE. CDR3 bases: TGTGCCAGCAGCCCCCCCCAGGGACCGGCCGGGGAGCTGTTTTTT. As protein: CASSPPQGPAGELFF.

The CDR3 reads CASSLGEMNTEAFF. The CDR3 coding sequence is TGTGCCAGCAGCTTAGGGGAAATGAACACTGAAGCTTTCTTT. The chain couples TRBV7-6 to TRBJ1-1; no clear D gene. Germline CDR1 reads SGHVS; CDR2 reads FNYEAQ. The CDR3 totals 14 residues. V lost 1 base and J lost 0, with 6 bases in between.

The chain recombines TRBV9 with TRBJ1-1; D unclear. The CDR3 runs to 16 residues. Between the trimmed V and J ends, which lost 2 bases and 0 bases, there was a span of 14 bases. Germline values: CDR1 SGDLS, CDR2 YYNGEE. As DNA, the CDR3 is TGTGCCAGCAGCGTTCTACTCCCAGGAATGAACACTGAAGCTTTCTTT. Protein sequence: CASSVLLPGMNTEAFF.

The rearrangement joins TRBV29-1 to TRBJ2-7, with D perhaps assigned TRBD1 or TRBD2 (6 bases each). Trimming removed 0 bases from V and 2 bases from J, with 17 bases in between. Germline assignment: CDR1 SQVTM and CDR2 ANQGSEA. This CDR3 spans 16 amino acids. The DNA of the CDR3 is TGCAGCGTTGAAGATGGGGGGCCGCGCCGTGCCTACGAGCAGTACTTC. Protein product: CSVEDGGPRRAYEQYF.

This clonotype was seen a handful of times. The gene calls are TRBV7-3 and TRBJ1-1, with D tentatively TRBD1 (6 bases). CDR1 SGHTA and CDR2 FQGTGA come from the germline V gene. Trimming took 3 bases from V and 11 from J, leaving 16 bases between them. The CDR3 totals 13 residues. This CDR3 is CASSFGGSPGAFF. DNA for the CDR3: TGTGCCAGCAGCTTTGGGGGCAGCCCGGGGGCTTTCTTT.

Only a few counts were recorded for this clonotype. V and J are TRBV6-6 and TRBJ2-3; 8 nucleotides align to TRBD2. The CDR3 contains 17 residues. Germline V gene sequence: CDR1 MNHNY, CDR2 SVGAGI (reference sequence). The V and J ends lost 0 bases and 2 bases, in that order; junction bases with no gene match: 7. CDR3 sequence reads: CASSYSTERGITDTQYF. The CDR3 bases are TGTGCCAGCAGTTACTCGACTGAGCGGGGGATCACAGATACGCAGTATTTT.

The table lists this clonotype with a few counts. V gene TRBV6-1 combines with J gene TRBJ2-3; no clear D gene. The CDR3 is 14 residues long. V dropped 5 bases and J dropped 1 base, with 10 bases sitting between them. Germline CDR1 and CDR2: MNHNS and SASEGT. The CDR3 DNA is TGTGCCAGCAGTCCGGTCGGAGGCACAGATACGCAGTATTTT. Residues: CASSPVGGTDTQYF.

V and J are TRBV20-1 and TRBJ1-3; 7 bases align to TRBD1. V was clipped by 3 bases and J by 4 bases; unmatched bases: 6. The CDR3 covers 14 residues. The germline CDR1 and CDR2 sequences are DFQATT and SNEGSKA (reference sequence). The CDR3 nucleotides read TGCAGTGCTAGCGCTCAGGGGGAAGGAAACACCATATATTTT. Protein: CSASAQGEGNTIYF.

In this sample, this clonotype turned up a few times. The chain uses TRBV4-2 and TRBJ1-1, with D possibly TRBD1 on 6 matching bases. There are 12 residues in the CDR3. CDR1 is LGHNA and CDR2 is YNFKEQ in the germline V gene. Trimming stripped 2 bases from V and 7 bases from J, with 8 bases between. Here the CDR3 reads CASSQLGGEAFF. For the CDR3, the DNA is TGTGCCAGCAGCCAATTAGGGGGTGAAGCTTTCTTT.

The chain has TRBV19 and TRBJ1-1; D is possibly TRBD1 (6 bases). The CDR3 extends over 14 amino acids. Germline V CDR1 and CDR2: LNHDA, SQIVND (reference sequence). V dropped 2 bases and J dropped 8 bases, with 15 bases sitting between them. In nucleotides, the CDR3 is TGTGCCAGTAGTATAAACGTTGGAGACAGGGAAGCTTTCTTT. It is translated as CASSINVGDREAFF.

The rearrangement joins TRBV4-3 to TRBJ2-1; no firm D call. The CDR3 is made up of 16 amino acids. Germline-derived CDR1 and CDR2 are LGHNA and YSLEER. Trimming removed 4 bases from V and 0 bases from J, with 13 bases in between. CDR3 nucleotide sequence: TGCGCCAGCAGCCGGAAAGACACGAGCTCCTACAATGAGCAGTTCTTC. Residues: CASSRKDTSSYNEQFF.